Shown below are 16 T cell receptor beta chains from a single sample sequenced in a study of blood T cell repertoires in COVID-19. Sequencing was performed with immunoSEQ multiplex PCR; in TCRdb, only in-frame clones are kept and a portion is missing. This sample yields some 120,000 clones, of which approximately 80% are seen a single time; around 7.5% belongs to the top ten. Sequenced sample: peripheral blood. The source is a man aged 70-80 years with active or convalescent COVID-19.

The rearrangement links TRBV18 to TRBJ1-1; D remains unclear. Trimming left V 2 bases short and J 1 base short, with 8 bases between. This CDR3 has 14 residues. Germline V gives CDR1 KGHSH, CDR2 LQKENI. The CDR3 nucleotides read TGTGCCAGCTCACCAAACGGGAGGAACACTGAAGCTTTCTTT. It is translated as CASSPNGRNTEAFF.

V is TRBV19 and J is TRBJ1-5; a possible D gene is TRBD1 (6 bases). Trimming stripped 4 bases from V and 1 base from J, with 11 bases between. Germline V gene data show CDR1 as LNHDA and CDR2 as SQIVND (reference sequence). This CDR3 comprises 15 residues. This CDR3 reads CASSTAGASNQPQHF. The CDR3 nucleotides are TGTGCCAGTAGTACCGCAGGGGCAAGCAATCAGCCCCAGCATTTT.

This clone was picked up one time. CDR3 protein: CASSQDFPSGTSSYNEQFF. Written as DNA, the CDR3 is TGCGCCAGCAGCCAAGATTTCCCCAGCGGGACAAGCTCCTACAATGAGCAGTTCTTC. This chain uses TRBV4-3 with TRBJ2-1; TRBD2 might be the D (7 bases). V was pared by 0 bases and J by 0 bases, with 18 bases between. The length of the CDR3 is 19 residues. CDR1 and CDR2 from the germline V gene are LGHNA and YSLEER.

The CDR3 protein is CASSGSGNEQYF. The CDR3 bases are TGTGCCAGTAGCGGGAGCGGGAACGAGCAGTACTTC. This sequence joins TRBV19 and TRBJ2-7; TRBD2 aligns across 7 bases. CDR1 LNHDA and CDR2 SQIVND come from the germline V gene (reference sequence). The J segment lost 5 bases and the V segment lost 6 bases, leaving 4 bases of the junction unmatched. This CDR3 is 12 amino acids long. Full variable domain (outside the CDR3, taken from reference TRBV19 and TRBJ2-7): DGGITQSPKYLFRKEGQNVTLSCEQNLNHDAMYWYRQDPGQGLRLIYYSQIVNDFQKGDIAEGYSVSREKKESFPLTVTSAQKNPTAFYLCASSGSGNEQYFGPGTRLTVT.

There are many counts of this clone. The chain has TRBV11-2 and TRBJ2-7, with D perhaps matching TRBD1 (5 bases). CDR1 is SGHAT and CDR2 is FQNNGV in the germline V gene. The CDR3 loop spans 16 amino acids. The V end was cut by 5 bases, the J end by 0 bases, with 17 bases between. The CDR3 bases are TGTGCCAGCAGCCCCATCGGACAACGGGTCTCCTACGAGCAGTACTTC. Translation: CASSPIGQRVSYEQYF.

This clone was counted a single time. The chain is built from TRBV7-3 and TRBJ2-1; 11 bases are a match to TRBD1. The germline V gene has CDR1 SGHTA and CDR2 FQGTGA. V trimming: 1 base; J trimming: 4 bases; junction bases outside the gene matches: 3. The CDR3 has 16 residues. In DNA, the CDR3 is TGTGCCAGCAGCTTAAGTGGGACAGGGGGTTACAATGAGCAGTTCTTC. Translated, it gives CASSLSGTGGYNEQFF.

This clone was seen only a few times. This sequence joins TRBV7-9 and TRBJ2-7; TRBD2 matches 13 bases. The length of the CDR3 is 16 residues. The germline V gene has CDR1 SEHNR and CDR2 FQNEAQ (reference sequence). J gave up 4 bases and V 3 bases, and 6 bases lay outside the gene matches. As DNA, the CDR3 is TGTGCCAGCAGCTTGACGGGACTAGCGGGGATTTACGAGCAGTACTTC. This gives the protein CASSLTGLAGIYEQYF.

The chain has TRBV21-1 and TRBJ1-2. TRBV21-1 is classified as a pseudogene. The CDR3 consists of 18 residues. The CDR3 DNA sequence: TGTGCCAGCAGCACTGTGTTACAGGGAGGGGAAACTAACTATGGCTACACCTTC. Translated, it gives CASSTVLQGGETNYGYTF.

The chain uses TRBV7-2 and TRBJ1-1; 7 bases match TRBD1. The CDR3 loop spans 14 amino acids. From germline, CDR1 is SGHTA and CDR2 FQGNSA. J lost 7 bases, V lost 4 bases, and 9 bases had no gene match. The CDR3 loop is CASSSTGFYGEAFF. DNA of the CDR3: TGTGCCAGCAGCTCGACAGGGTTTTACGGTGAAGCTTTCTTT.

The V and J genes are TRBV30 and TRBJ2-1; D is possibly TRBD1 (6 bases). The CDR3 has 15 amino acids. Per the germline V gene, CDR1 is GTSNPN and CDR2 is SVGIG (reference sequence). V shed 3 bases and J shed 5 bases, with 17 bases lying between them. The DNA of the CDR3 is TGTGCCTGGAGAGTTTGGGCAGGGGTGGACAATGAGCAGTTCTTC. It specifies CAWRVWAGVDNEQFF.

V and J are TRBV19 and TRBJ2-3, with TRBD2 matching over 8 bases. This CDR3 has 15 amino acids. CDR1 is LNHDA, CDR2 SQIVND, per germline (reference sequence). Unmatched junction bases numbered 9, after V lost 9 bases and J lost 1 base. CDR3 in DNA: TGTGCCAGCACCCCCAGGCGGGGGGGCACAGATACGCAGTATTTT. This translates into CASTPRRGGTDTQYF.

The J gene is TRBJ1-2, the V gene TRBV6-2 or TRBV6-3; a weak D match, TRBD1 (6 bases). The CDR3 has 14 residues. V shed 4 bases and J shed 7 bases, with 16 bases lying between them. Germline loops: CDR1 MNHEY, CDR2 SVGEGT. The CDR3: CASSSTQGRFGYTF. The CDR3 nucleotides read TGTGCCAGCAGTTCCACACAGGGTCGGTTTGGCTACACCTTC.

The rearrangement uses TRBV6-5 and TRBJ1-5; D possibly corresponds to TRBD1 (5 bases). This CDR3 has 14 amino acids. Germline CDR1 reads MNHEY; CDR2 reads SVGAGI. The V gene lost 6 bases and the J gene lost 2 bases, with 11 bases spanning the gap. CDR3 coding DNA: TGTGCCAGCAGGAATGTACAGGGCAATCAGCCCCAGCATTTT. Translated: CASRNVQGNQPQHF.

This clone has a single count. The J gene is TRBJ1-4, the V gene TRBV14, with 8 bases that match TRBD1. V gave up 4 bases and J gave up 5 bases; unmatched junction bases: 12. From germline, CDR1 is SGHDN and CDR2 FVKESK. This CDR3 has 17 residues. DNA of the CDR3: TGTGCCAGCAGCCCAGGACAGGGACGCCCATGGAATGAAAAACTGTTTTTT. This codes for CASSPGQGRPWNEKLFF. The whole variable domain, filled in from reference TRBV14 and TRBJ1-4, reads EAGVTQFPSHSVIEKGQTVTLRCDPISGHDNLYWYRRVMGKEIKFLLHFVKESKQDESGMPNNRFLAERTGGTYSTLKVQPAELEDSGVYFCASSPGQGRPWNEKLFFGSGTQLSVL.

J is TRBJ2-7 and V is TRBV4-3; D possibly corresponds to TRBD2 (6 bases). The V gene's germline CDR1 is LGHNA and CDR2 YSLEER. V lost 1 base and J lost 2, with 9 bases in between. The CDR3 covers 14 residues. This CDR3 is CASSQGGVPYEQYF. The CDR3 DNA reads TGCGCCAGCAGCCAAGGGGGGGTTCCCTACGAGCAGTACTTC.

This chain links TRBV18 with TRBJ1-5; D not resolved. CDR1 KGHSH and CDR2 LQKENI come from the germline V gene. V was shortened by 3 bases and J by 7 bases, with 7 bases between the two germline ends. This CDR3 has 12 residues. The CDR3 nucleotides read TGTGCCAGCTCACCCGGAGTCCAGCCCCAGCATTTT. Its translation: CASSPGVQPQHF.